This T cell receptor beta chain originates from a study of early T cells in non-severe SARS-CoV-2 infection. Overall study results and limits: Private and CD4 specificities were missed by VDJdb matching, skewed to anti-spike CD8.

This clonotype was recorded many times. The antigen is unknown. Unique molecular identifiers (one per individual cDNA molecule) were attached. TCRdb re-analysed the 5' RACE reads in MiXCR, keeping a single row per CDR3 protein. The sample carries around 50,000 distinct CDR3 sequences, around 10% recorded once. The CDR3 is 13 amino acids. Germline V gene sequence: CDR1 MNHNS, CDR2 SASEGT. V shed 11 bases, J shed 1 base, and the junction held 6 bases outside the gene matches. Sequences were obtained from whole blood. The chain combines TRBV6-1 with TRBJ1-1; TRBD1 matches 8 bases. The sequence was collected from an adult who was a healthcare worker with PCR-confirmed SARS-CoV-2 infection or an uninfected control (not recorded which). The CDR3 loop reads CAVYRGGNTEAFF. CDR3 sequence (DNA): TGTGCCGTGTACAGGGGGGGGAACACTGAAGCTTTCTTT.